A single sample is the source of the 20 T cell receptor beta chains below, sequenced in a study of CXCR3-negative and CXCR3-positive naive CD8 T cells. TRB cDNA libraries were made by UMI-labeled 5' RACE. TCRdb reprocessed the 5' RACE reads; each CDR3 protein has one entry and no DNA is given. The sample data list around 92,000 distinct CDR3 sequences. The specimen sequenced was naive CXCR3- CD8+ T cells from blood. Specified subset: CD45RO-CCR7+CD27+CD95- naive CD8+ T cells lacking CXCR3 (TNR3-). These receptors were taken from a human donor in good health. Some clones in this sample may be carry-over from other donors' samples.

V and J are TRBV28 and TRBJ2-5; the D call of TRBD1 rests on TCRdb alone, since no DNA is present to check it. CDR3 length: 15 residues. Looked up from germline, CDR1 is MDHEN and CDR2 is SYDVKM. CDR3 protein: CASSFYRLDQETQYF.

The J gene is TRBJ2-1, the V gene TRBV28; TCRdb designates TRBD1, a call that cannot be tested without DNA. This CDR3 comprises 17 residues. Germline V CDR1 and CDR2: MDHEN, SYDVKM. The CDR3 is CASSFDRLGGSYNEQFF.

CDR3 in amino acids: CASSPGTGFEQFF. V gene TRBV5-6 combines with J gene TRBJ2-1; TCRdb designates TRBD1, a call that cannot be tested without DNA. Per the germline V gene, CDR1 is SGHDT and CDR2 is YYEEEE. The CDR3 loop spans 13 amino acids.

The chain recombines TRBV7-2 with TRBJ2-7; the TRBD2 assignment by TCRdb is unverifiable without DNA. This CDR3 spans 16 amino acids. Germline CDR1 SGHTA, CDR2 FQGNSA. CDR3 sequence reads: CASSPPGGAIAYEQYF.

The chain joins TRBV28 to TRBJ1-6; TCRdb lists TRBD1, though no DNA is available to test this call. This CDR3 is 14 amino acids long. Germline-derived CDR1 and CDR2 are MDHEN and SYDVKM. The CDR3 sequence is CASSLYRGNSPLHF.

The gene calls are TRBV4-3 and TRBJ1-1; TCRdb calls TRBD1, which cannot be checked without DNA. The CDR3 totals 18 residues. The germline gives CDR1 LGHNA, CDR2 YSLEER. The CDR3 protein is CASSQDRQDSDSNTEAFF.

The chain links TRBV7-2 to TRBJ2-3; checking the TCRdb D call of TRBD1 is not possible without DNA. The CDR3 has 16 amino acids. Germline V gives CDR1 SGHTA, CDR2 FQGNSA. This CDR3 is CASSYRPSGSTDTQYF.

V is TRBV29-1 and J is TRBJ2-7; no DNA is available, so the TRBD1 call from TCRdb remains unchecked. The CDR3 length is 13 residues. Germline V gene sequence: CDR1 SQVTM, CDR2 ANQGSEA. CDR3 amino acids: CSVWTGTGYEQYF.

V is TRBV7-9 and J is TRBJ1-4. CDR1 and CDR2 (germline): SEHNR, FQNEAQ (reference sequence). This CDR3 is 14 amino acids long. The CDR3 sequence: CASSADLGREKLFF.

The chain recombines TRBV28 with TRBJ2-7; without DNA, the TCRdb call of TRBD2 cannot be checked. Looked up from germline, CDR1 is MDHEN and CDR2 is SYDVKM. The CDR3 is 13 amino acids. Here the CDR3 reads CASSSGLALEQYF.

The V gene is TRBV29-1, the J gene TRBJ1-1; TCRdb outputs TRBD1, but without DNA this stays unchecked. This CDR3 region has 14 residues. Germline V CDR1 and CDR2: SQVTM, ANQGSEA. The CDR3 loop reads CSGTGTGEGTEAFF.

The V call is TRBV29-1, the J call TRBJ1-1. This CDR3 spans 13 amino acids. Germline loops: CDR1 SQVTM, CDR2 ANQGSEA. The CDR3 is CSVEEQMNTEAFF.

J is TRBJ2-1 and V is TRBV11-2; with no DNA, the TCRdb D assignment of TRBD2 cannot be verified. The CDR3 has 13 amino acids. CDR1 and CDR2 from the germline V gene are SGHAT and FQNNGV. CDR3 region: CASSFGTSYEQFF. The whole variable domain, remainder taken from reference TRBV11-2 and TRBJ2-1, is EAGVAQSPRYKIIEKRQSVAFWCNPISGHATLYWYQQILGQGPKLLIQFQNNGVVDDSQLPKDRFSAERLKGVDSTLKIQPAKLEDSAVYLCASSFGTSYEQFFGPGTRLTVL.

The chain is built from TRBV12-3 or TRBV12-4 and TRBJ2-3; TCRdb's assignment of TRBD2 cannot be checked, as there is no DNA. This CDR3 contains 14 residues. CDR3 loop: CASTVTSFWDTQYF.

The chain combines TRBV29-1 with TRBJ2-7; TCRdb proposes TRBD1, but this gene call is untestable without DNA. Germline CDR1 is SQVTM and CDR2 is ANQGSEA. The CDR3 contains 12 residues. The CDR3 here is CSVQMGAYEQYF.

The V and J genes are TRBV4-3 and TRBJ1-5; the TCRdb D gene call, TRBD1, has no DNA to confirm it. The CDR3 is 15 residues long. CDR1 and CDR2 from the germline V gene are LGHNA and YSLEER. The CDR3 protein is CASSQDRATHQPQHF.

The rearrangement joins TRBV29-1 to TRBJ1-4. Germline values: CDR1 SQVTM, CDR2 ANQGSEA. This CDR3 has 18 residues. CDR3 sequence reads: CSVEVSGAWETANEKLFF.

This chain links TRBV6-5 with TRBJ2-2. The CDR3 has 14 amino acids. The V gene's germline CDR1 is MNHEY and CDR2 SVGAGI. The CDR3 reads CASRLAESTGELFF.

The chain links TRBV21-1 to TRBJ2-7. TRBV21-1 has pseudogene status. This CDR3 has 13 amino acids. This chain's CDR3 is CASSEASSYEQYF.

This chain joins TRBV7-9 and TRBJ2-3. CDR3 length equals 15 residues. Germline values: CDR1 SEHNR, CDR2 FQNEAQ (reference sequence). The CDR3 loop reads CASSDLGNRADTQYF.